What follows are 7 T cell receptor beta chains derived from one specimen sequenced in a study of OX40 agonist ivuxolimab in advanced cancers. Library creation used the immunoSEQ multiplex PCR assay. TCRdb retrieved this table from immuneACCESS and kept in-frame rearrangements only. Not all clones are present; in checked studies, unresolved V genes account for under half, and no reason is known for the remainder. The sample table holds fewer than 50,000 clones, of which over 60% were seen once. Around 13% of the sample is taken by the ten largest. Sequencing used CD4+ or CD8+ T cells sorted from blood, obtained in a trial of the OX40 agonist ivuxolimab. All receptors come from an adult with an advanced solid tumor such as melanoma, head and neck, liver or kidney cancer.

The chain recombines TRBV5-1 with TRBJ1-4; 8 bases are a match to TRBD1. This CDR3 is built from 15 residues. Germline V gene data show CDR1 as SGHRS and CDR2 as YFSETQ. J lost 3 bases, V lost 0 bases, and 1 base had no gene match. The CDR3 reads CASSLGDRPNEKLFF. The CDR3 nucleotides read TGCGCCAGCAGCTTGGGGGACAGGCCTAATGAAAAACTGTTTTTT.

The chain uses TRBV5-1 and TRBJ2-4; the match to TRBD2 covers 10 bases. This CDR3 comprises 17 residues. Germline lookup yields CDR1 SGHRS and CDR2 YFSETQ. Trimming removed 3 bases from V and 1 base from J; junction bases left unmatched: 7. The CDR3 nucleotides are TGCGCCAGCAGCTGGACAAGCGGGAGGGCTGCCAAAAACATTCAGTACTTC. Amino acids: CASSWTSGRAAKNIQYF.

The DNA for the CDR3 is TGTGCCAGTTATGGCCTGGACAGGGGGACCTATGGCTACACCTTC. It yields the protein CASYGLDRGTYGYTF. V and J are TRBV19 and TRBJ1-2, with TRBD1 identical over 10 bases. Per the germline V gene, CDR1 is LNHDA and CDR2 is SQIVND (reference sequence). Losses at the gene ends were 8 bases for V and 4 bases for J; bases not matched to a gene: 10. This CDR3 has 15 amino acids. Complete variable domain (other parts from reference TRBV19 and TRBJ1-2): DGGITQSPKYLFRKEGQNVTLSCEQNLNHDAMYWYRQDPGQGLRLIYYSQIVNDFQKGDIAEGYSVSREKKESFPLTVTSAQKNPTAFYLCASYGLDRGTYGYTFGSGTRLTVV.

J is TRBJ2-1 and V is TRBV11-2, with 14 bases lining up with TRBD2. CDR3 size: 15 residues. V lost 5 bases, J lost 10 bases, and 7 bases stayed unmatched. Germline assignment: CDR1 SGHAT and CDR2 FQNNGV. In DNA, the CDR3 is TGTGCCAGCAGCCCAAGACTAGCGGGAGGGGGAGAGCAGTTCTTC. Encoded protein: CASSPRLAGGGEQFF.

This chain connects TRBV5-1 to TRBJ2-5, with no clear D. Germline V gives CDR1 SGHRS, CDR2 YFSETQ. V gave up 0 bases and J gave up 4 bases, with 7 bases separating them. The CDR3 runs 13 residues. The CDR3 loop reads CASSLGGGETQYF. CDR3 sequence (DNA): TGCGCCAGCAGCTTGGGAGGTGGAGAGACCCAGTACTTC. The entire variable domain, with the rest obtained from reference TRBV5-1 and TRBJ2-5, is as follows: KAGVTQTPRYLIKTRGQQVTLSCSPISGHRSVSWYQQTPGQGLQFLFEYFSETQRNKGNFPGRFSGRQFSNSRSEMNVSTLELGDSALYLCASSLGGGETQYFGPGTRLLVL.

The chain combines TRBV19 with TRBJ2-1, with D uncertain. Germline CDR1 is LNHDA and CDR2 is SQIVND (reference sequence). The germline V and J ends were trimmed by 3 bases and 4 bases, with 10 bases remaining between them. The CDR3 runs to 14 residues. CDR3 nucleotide sequence: TGTGCCAGTAGTATGGGGTCGGATTACAATGAGCAGTTCTTC. Translation gives CASSMGSDYNEQFF. The variable domain in full, with the rest retrieved from reference TRBV19 and TRBJ2-1, is DGGITQSPKYLFRKEGQNVTLSCEQNLNHDAMYWYRQDPGQGLRLIYYSQIVNDFQKGDIAEGYSVSREKKESFPLTVTSAQKNPTAFYLCASSMGSDYNEQFFGPGTRLTVL.

The chain is built from TRBV11-2 and TRBJ2-7; the match to TRBD1 covers 8 bases. In germline, CDR1 is SGHAT, CDR2 FQNNGV. This CDR3 comprises 16 residues. V lost 7 bases to trimming and J lost 6 bases; unmatched junction nucleotides: 17. This chain's CDR3 is CASIQGAAFLGGEQYF. The CDR3 coding sequence is TGTGCCAGCATCCAGGGGGCGGCTTTCCTGGGCGGCGAGCAGTACTTC.